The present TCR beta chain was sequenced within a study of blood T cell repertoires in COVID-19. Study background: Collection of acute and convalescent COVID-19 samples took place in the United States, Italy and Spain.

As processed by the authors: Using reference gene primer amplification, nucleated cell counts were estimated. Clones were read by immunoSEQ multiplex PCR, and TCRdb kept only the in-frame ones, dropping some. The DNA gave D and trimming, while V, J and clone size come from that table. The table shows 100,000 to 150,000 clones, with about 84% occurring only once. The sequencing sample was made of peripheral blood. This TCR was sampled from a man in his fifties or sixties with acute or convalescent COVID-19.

CDR3 DNA: TGTGCCAGCAGCCCAATAGCGGGAGCCCCGGGGGAGCAGTACTTC. Its translation: CASSPIAGAPGEQYF. The V call is TRBV5-4, the J call TRBJ2-7, with 9 bases lining up with TRBD2. The CDR3 has 15 amino acids. V trimming: 4 bases; J trimming: 7 bases; junction bases outside the gene matches: 12. The germline V gene encodes CDR1 SGHNT and CDR2 YYREEE (reference sequence).